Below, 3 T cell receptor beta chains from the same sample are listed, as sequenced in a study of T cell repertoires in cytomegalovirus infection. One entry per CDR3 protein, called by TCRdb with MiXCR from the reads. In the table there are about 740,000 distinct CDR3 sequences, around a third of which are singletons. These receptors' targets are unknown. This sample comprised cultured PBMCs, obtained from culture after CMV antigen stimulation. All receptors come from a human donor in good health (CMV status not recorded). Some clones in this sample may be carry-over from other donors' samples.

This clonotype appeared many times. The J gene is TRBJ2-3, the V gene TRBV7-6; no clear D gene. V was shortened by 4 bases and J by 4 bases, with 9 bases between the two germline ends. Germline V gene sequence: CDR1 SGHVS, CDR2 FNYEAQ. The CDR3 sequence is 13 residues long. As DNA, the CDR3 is TGTGCCAGCAGCTCAAGACTCCCAGATACGCAGTATTTT. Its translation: CASSSRLPDTQYF. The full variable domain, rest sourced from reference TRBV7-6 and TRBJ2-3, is GAGVSQSPRYKVTKRGQDVALRCDPISGHVSLYWYRQALGQGPEFLTYFNYEAQQDKSGLPNDRFSAERPEGSISTLTIQRTEQRDSAMYRCASSSRLPDTQYFGPGTRLTVL.

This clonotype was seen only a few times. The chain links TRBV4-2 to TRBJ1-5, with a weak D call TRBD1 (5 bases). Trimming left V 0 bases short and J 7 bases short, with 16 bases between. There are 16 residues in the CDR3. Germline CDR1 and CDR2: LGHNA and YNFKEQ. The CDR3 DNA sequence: TGTGCCAGCAGCCAAGATTGGGGGGGGATGGGGCAGCCCCAGCATTTT. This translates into CASSQDWGGMGQPQHF.

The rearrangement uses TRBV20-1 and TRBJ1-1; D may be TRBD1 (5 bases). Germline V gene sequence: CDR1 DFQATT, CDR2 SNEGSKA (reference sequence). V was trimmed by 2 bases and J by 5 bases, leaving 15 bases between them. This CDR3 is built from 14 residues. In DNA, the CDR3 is TGCAGTGCTAGACCCTTTAGTGGGGCGACTGAAGCTTTCTTT. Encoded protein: CSARPFSGATEAFF.